This TCR beta chain was recovered during a study of blood T cell repertoires in COVID-19. The wider study: Sources were T cells, B-cell-depleted T cells, or PBMCs; the material itself was cDNA or gDNA.

Generated by immunoSEQ multiplex PCR, the TCRdb table keeps only in-frame clones and is missing some. The data contain about 380,000 clones, more than 75% of them singletons. This clone was recorded only once. Trimming removed 1 base at V and 0 bases at J, with 7 bases between. CDR1 SGHRS and CDR2 YFSETQ come from the germline V gene. This CDR3 is 15 amino acids long. The sample consisted of PBMCs or T cells enriched from blood (not recorded which). The chain uses TRBV5-1 and TRBJ2-2; tentatively, D is TRBD2 (5 bases). This clonotype was sampled from a woman aged 18-29 years who had recovered from COVID-19. The CDR3 is CASSLTGSNTGELFF. CDR3 nucleotide sequence: TGCGCCAGCAGCTTGACGGGATCGAACACCGGGGAGCTGTTTTTT.